The T cell receptor (beta chain) under discussion was sequenced for a study of shared clonotypes between healthy human individuals. Study-wide results and caveats: An expected dependence of interdonor clonotype sharing on sequencing depth was noted.

Genomic DNA belonging to each subset was distributed in equal measure over several immunoSEQ plates. Unsorted PBMC DNA underwent sequencing on ten immunoSEQ deep assay plates. Per the authors' pipeline: As immunoSEQ supplied junction-only sequences (without quality scores), filtering differed. TCRdb's table, derived via immunoSEQ multiplex PCR, lists solely in-frame clones and lacks some. V and J calls and clone size are copied from that table; D and trimming were computed from the DNA. Of roughly 500,000 clones detected, less than 80% appear once; the ten largest clones hold roughly 13%. The CDR3 length is 12 residues. CDR1 and CDR2 (germline): GTSNPN, SVGIG (reference sequence). V was clipped by 5 bases and J by 5 bases; unmatched bases: 5. As concerns this clone: Its specificity is not known. The same CDR3 arises from other DNA sequences in this sample as well.

The chain couples TRBV30 to TRBJ1-1; TRBD1 aligns across 7 bases. The clonotype was recovered from a woman aged 40 to 50 in good health. Some clones in this sample may be carry-over from other donors' samples. Source material: PBMCs. The CDR3 region has the DNA TGTGCCTGGGGGCAGGGGGATACTGAAGCTTTCTTT. This codes for CAWGQGDTEAFF.